Many counts were recorded for the clone carrying this T cell receptor beta chain. Its antigen is not known. TCRdb reprocessed the RT-PCR reads with MiXCR, giving one entry per CDR3 protein. The repertoire includes some 190,000 distinct CDR3 sequences, around 15% of them detected once, and about 28% sits in the top ten. These data come from a study of response to subunit inactivated influenza vaccine. Study-level results: With each seasonal influenza vaccination, the authors suggested, few new T cells are recruited.

CDR1 is SQVTM and CDR2 is ANQGSEA in the germline V gene. V lost 4 bases to trimming and J lost 8 bases, with 9 bases between them. The CDR3 runs to 11 residues. The source material was CD8+ T cells sorted from PBMCs, sampled 4 to 6 days after vaccination. The sequence came from a man aged 45-65 years who received an inactivated influenza vaccine. The chain employs TRBV29-1 and TRBJ2-1; D might be TRBD2 (5 bases). Written as DNA, the CDR3 is TGCAGCGTTGGTGGGAGTGATGAGCAGTTCTTC. The encoded protein is CSVGGSDEQFF.